The 30 T cell receptor beta chains given below trace back to one sample, sequenced in a study of T cells after yellow fever vaccination. TCRdb itself ran the 5' RACE reads through MiXCR, one entry per CDR3 protein. The sample contains over 300,000 distinct CDR3 sequences, around 7% of which appear only once. The sample here was PBMCs, taken about 49 days after the first yellow fever vaccination. Receptors were obtained from a man aged 18 to 30 who received the YFV17D yellow fever vaccine.

This clonotype was observed many times. The chain employs TRBV5-1 and TRBJ2-3; TRBD1 matches at 9 bases. J lost 1 base, V lost 0 bases, and 0 bases had no gene match. Germline V gene data show CDR1 as SGHRS and CDR2 as YFSETQ. The CDR3 contains 15 residues. CDR3 amino acids: CASSLGTGGTDTQYF. In DNA, the CDR3 is TGCGCCAGCAGCTTGGGGACAGGGGGCACAGATACGCAGTATTTT.

The V call is TRBV4-3, the J call TRBJ2-2; 12 positions match TRBD2. Looked up from germline, CDR1 is LGHNA and CDR2 is YSLEER. The CDR3 extends over 18 amino acids. Germline trimming cut 4 bases from V and 3 bases from J; bases unmatched to any gene: 9. This chain's CDR3 is CASSPITSGGSDTGELFF. The CDR3 DNA sequence: TGCGCCAGCAGCCCTATCACTAGCGGGGGGTCGGACACCGGGGAGCTGTTTTTT.

This clonotype has more than one count but fewer than ten. This chain uses TRBV7-9 with TRBJ1-6; TRBD1 is a possible D gene (5 bases). This CDR3 contains 13 residues. Trimming removed 5 bases at V and 14 bases at J, with 16 bases between. Germline CDR1 SEHNR, CDR2 FQNEAQ (reference sequence). DNA of the CDR3: TGTGCCAGCAGCGGGTCAGGGCAGCCCTCCCTCCACTTT. Translation gives CASSGSGQPSLHF.

This clonotype has more than one count but fewer than ten. The chain is built from TRBV10-3 and TRBJ2-5, with 9 bases fitting TRBD1. The germline gives CDR1 ENHRY, CDR2 SYGVKD. The V segment lost 2 bases and the J segment 5 bases; nucleotides outside the gene matches: 9. The CDR3 covers 16 residues. The CDR3 region is CAISEHQQGAAETQYF. As DNA, the CDR3 is TGTGCCATCAGTGAGCACCAACAGGGGGCGGCGGAGACCCAGTACTTC.

This clonotype was detected ten times or more. V is TRBV18 and J is TRBJ1-1; D is undetermined. The CDR3 spans 13 residues. The V gene's germline CDR1 is KGHSH and CDR2 LQKENI. V was shortened by 6 bases and J by 1 base, with 9 bases between the two germline ends. The DNA of the CDR3 is TGTGCCAGCTCCCTCGACGAGAACACTGAAGCTTTCTTT. It specifies CASSLDENTEAFF.

This chain connects TRBV10-3 to TRBJ1-1, with D possibly matching TRBD1 (5 bases). Trimming removed 6 bases from V and 0 bases from J, with 8 bases in between. The germline gives CDR1 ENHRY, CDR2 SYGVKD. This CDR3 has 13 amino acids. As DNA, the CDR3 is TGTGCCATCAGCCTGACAGTGAACACTGAAGCTTTCTTT. It encodes CAISLTVNTEAFF.

The chain carries TRBV12-3 or TRBV12-4 and TRBJ2-7; D uncertain. The CDR3 has 14 amino acids. V gave up 8 bases and J gave up 1 base, with 15 bases separating them. The CDR3 sequence: CASLIQGISYEQYF. CDR3 DNA: TGTGCCAGCCTCATTCAAGGCATTTCCTACGAGCAGTACTTC.

The rearrangement joins TRBV3-1 to TRBJ1-2; no clear D gene. The CDR3 runs to 13 residues. Per germline, CDR1 LGHDT and CDR2 YNNKEL (reference sequence). V lost 0 bases and J lost 5, with 7 bases in between. CDR3 amino acids: CASSQEWGYGYTF. The CDR3 DNA sequence: TGTGCCAGCAGCCAAGAATGGGGTTATGGCTACACCTTC.

This clonotype has only a few counts. V and J are TRBV7-9 and TRBJ2-3; D possibly uses TRBD1 or TRBD2 (5 bases each). The CDR3 loop spans 15 amino acids. Germline values: CDR1 SEHNR, CDR2 FQNEAQ (reference sequence). Trimming removed 5 bases at V and 2 bases at J, with 14 bases between. The CDR3 DNA reads TGTGCCAGCAGCCCCCGGGGCAGTTACACAGATACGCAGTATTTT. This sequence encodes CASSPRGSYTDTQYF.

The genes are TRBV25-1 and TRBJ1-3; 7 positions agree with TRBD1. Germline V gives CDR1 MGHDK, CDR2 SYGVNS. There are 15 residues in the CDR3. The trim removed 2 bases at V and 4 bases at J, leaving 5 bases unmatched. CDR3 amino acids: CASSEMGQTGNTIYF. CDR3 DNA: TGTGCCAGCAGTGAAATGGGACAGACCGGAAACACCATATATTTT.

This clonotype has ten or more counts. The J gene is TRBJ2-7, the V gene TRBV7-8, with TRBD1 matching 7 bases. The CDR3 is 15 amino acids. From germline, CDR1 is SGHVS and CDR2 FQNEAQ. V gave up 5 bases and J gave up 2 bases; unmatched junction bases: 9. As DNA, the CDR3 is TGTGCCAGCAGCACCAAGACAGGGTCCACCTACGAGCAGTACTTC. Its translation is CASSTKTGSTYEQYF. The full variable domain, its missing parts supplied by reference TRBV7-8 and TRBJ2-7, is GAGVSQSPRYKVAKRGQDVALRCDPISGHVSLFWYQQALGQGPEFLTYFQNEAQLDKSGLPSDRFFAERPEGSVSTLKIQRTQQEDSAVYLCASSTKTGSTYEQYFGPGTRLTVT.

The rearrangement links TRBV6-5 to TRBJ1-6; possible D gene TRBD1, 6 bases. With 0 bases removed from V and 10 bases from J, the gap between germline ends came to 16 bases. Germline loops: CDR1 MNHEY, CDR2 SVGAGI. CDR3 size: 16 residues. As DNA, the CDR3 is TGTGCCAGCAGTTACTCCATAGGACAGTACAGATCACCCCTCCACTTT. This encodes CASSYSIGQYRSPLHF.

This clonotype was seen a handful of times. V is TRBV11-3 and J is TRBJ2-5; no clear D. Germline loops: CDR1 SGHNT, CDR2 YENEEA. The CDR3 loop spans 14 amino acids. Trimming left V 1 base short and J 0 bases short, with 6 bases between. CDR3 nucleotides: TGTGCCAGCAGCTTAGGGCCTAACCAAGAGACCCAGTACTTC. Translating it yields CASSLGPNQETQYF.

In its sample, this clonotype was seen a few times. This chain uses TRBV4-1 with TRBJ2-7; 7 bases match TRBD2. Germline V gene lookup returns CDR1 MGHRA and CDR2 YSYEKL. The CDR3 runs 16 residues. V gave up 2 bases and J gave up 4 bases; unmatched junction bases: 11. CDR3 loop: CASSQWEGMPAYEQYF. The CDR3 DNA reads as TGCGCCAGCAGCCAATGGGAGGGGATGCCGGCGTACGAGCAGTACTTC.

This chain uses TRBV11-2 with TRBJ2-5; D might be TRBD1 (5 bases). Germline V gene sequence: CDR1 SGHAT, CDR2 FQNNGV. The V end was cut by 5 bases, the J end by 2 bases, with 15 bases between. The CDR3 is 15 residues long. This chain's CDR3 is CASSQGAGLQETQYF. For the CDR3, the DNA is TGTGCCAGCAGCCAAGGGGCAGGGTTGCAAGAGACCCAGTACTTC.

This chain joins TRBV7-2 and TRBJ2-5, with 9 nucleotides matching TRBD1. This CDR3 comprises 19 residues. The junction had 15 bases not matched to a gene; V was cut back by 2 bases and J by 2 bases. CDR1 and CDR2 from the germline V gene are SGHTA and FQGNSA. The DNA of the CDR3 is TGTGCCAGCAGCTTACCGGACAGGGGCGCGATCTGGGGACAAGAGACCCAGTACTTC. It is translated as CASSLPDRGAIWGQETQYF.

This clonotype was seen a few times. The chain is built from TRBV12-3 or TRBV12-4 and TRBJ2-1, with 7 bases fitting TRBD1. V was pared by 4 bases and J by 13 bases, with 10 bases of the junction left unmatched. This CDR3 is 13 amino acids long. The CDR3 DNA sequence: TGTGCCAGCAGTTCCCGACAGGGATTGCGACAGTTCTTC. Protein: CASSSRQGLRQFF.

This clonotype was observed at least ten times. This chain connects TRBV4-2 to TRBJ2-2; unclear D gene. Germline CDR1 reads LGHNA; CDR2 reads YNFKEQ. Between the trimmed V and J ends, which lost 0 bases and 1 base, there was a span of 9 bases. The length of the CDR3 is 16 residues. The CDR3 loop is CASSQDPPGNTGELFF. The CDR3 bases are TGTGCCAGCAGCCAAGATCCGCCGGGGAACACCGGGGAGCTGTTTTTT.

V usage is TRBV20-1 and J usage is TRBJ2-4; D may be TRBD2 (6 bases). Germline V gives CDR1 DFQATT, CDR2 SNEGSKA (reference sequence). The CDR3 length is 18 residues. Trimming took off 2 bases at V and 0 bases at J, with 20 bases between the two ends. CDR3 sequence (DNA): TGCAGTGCTAGACCCTCGGGTTTCTGGGAGGCAGCCAAAAACATTCAGTACTTC. Its translation is CSARPSGFWEAAKNIQYF.

This clonotype was detected only a few times. This chain joins TRBV5-1 and TRBJ1-4; no firm D call. Per the germline V gene, CDR1 is SGHRS and CDR2 is YFSETQ. V was clipped by 0 bases and J by 7 bases, with 10 bases between them. The CDR3 sequence is 14 residues long. Here the CDR3 reads CASSLESGLEKLFF. The CDR3 region has the DNA TGCGCCAGCAGCTTGGAATCAGGTCTTGAAAAACTGTTTTTT.

This clonotype was detected only a few times. The chain joins TRBV7-2 to TRBJ1-6, with D tentatively TRBD1 (6 bases). The CDR3 length is 16 residues. CDR1 and CDR2 (germline): SGHTA, FQGNSA. V was pared by 3 bases and J by 7 bases, with 16 bases between. The CDR3 nucleotides read TGTGCCAGCAGCTTGAATACAGGGACCCTCAATTCACCCCTCCACTTT. Its translation: CASSLNTGTLNSPLHF.

The gene calls are TRBV7-2 and TRBJ1-4, with D unclear. This CDR3 has 13 residues. Between the trimmed V and J ends, which lost 5 bases and 4 bases, there was a span of 8 bases. Germline values: CDR1 SGHTA, CDR2 FQGNSA. CDR3 DNA: TGTGCCAGCAGCCCCCGTCTTAATGAAAAACTGTTTTTT. Its translation: CASSPRLNEKLFF.

This clonotype was seen repeatedly, ten times or more. This chain links TRBV6-2 or TRBV6-3 with TRBJ2-1; D may be TRBD1 or TRBD2 (6 bases each). The length of the CDR3 is 13 residues. V dropped 6 bases and J dropped 10 bases, with 16 bases sitting between them. CDR1 and CDR2 from the germline V gene are MNHEY and SVGEGT. The CDR3 loop reads CASSYRGRREQFF. The DNA for the CDR3 is TGTGCCAGCAGCTACCGGGGGCGTCGAGAGCAGTTCTTC.

Only a few counts were recorded for this clonotype. The chain is built from TRBV30 and TRBJ2-3; possible D gene TRBD1, 6 bases. Between the trimmed V and J ends, which lost 0 bases and 0 bases, there was a span of 7 bases. The CDR3 runs 14 residues. CDR1 is GTSNPN and CDR2 is SVGIG in the germline V gene (reference sequence). The CDR3 sequence: CAWSVDRSTDTQYF. CDR3 DNA: TGTGCCTGGAGTGTGGACAGAAGCACAGATACGCAGTATTTT.

This clonotype was seen a handful of times. This chain uses TRBV24-1 with TRBJ1-2; D is ambiguous. V was cut by 4 bases and J by 3 bases, with 11 bases left in between. The CDR3 runs 14 residues. CDR1 is KGHDR and CDR2 is SFDVKD in the germline V gene. The CDR3 nucleotides read TGTGCCACCAGTGAATCCAGTTGGGACTATGGCTACACCTTC. It encodes CATSESSWDYGYTF.

This clonotype was seen ten or more times. This rearrangement joins TRBV12-3 or TRBV12-4 to TRBJ2-2; 8 nucleotides line up with TRBD2. The CDR3 has 15 amino acids. J lost 6 bases, V lost 5 bases, and 8 bases had no gene match. The CDR3 region is CASSKGTRRAGELFF. The CDR3 DNA follows: TGTGCCAGCAGTAAAGGGACTAGGAGGGCCGGGGAGCTGTTTTTT.

The chain uses TRBV12-3 or TRBV12-4 and TRBJ2-1, with 9 bases identical to TRBD1. This CDR3 has 15 residues. V lost 5 bases and J lost 2; bases outside the gene matches: 4. CDR3 nucleotide sequence: TGTGCCAGCAGTCCCTGGGACAGGGCCTACAATGAGCAGTTCTTC. This codes for CASSPWDRAYNEQFF.

The chain recombines TRBV18 with TRBJ2-1; unclear D gene. Germline V CDR1 and CDR2: KGHSH, LQKENI. The CDR3 length is 13 residues. Trimming left V 4 bases short and J 5 bases short, with 9 bases between. As DNA, the CDR3 is TGTGCCAGCTCACTGAGGACGGACAATGAGCAGTTCTTC. Its protein product is CASSLRTDNEQFF.

A few counts support this clonotype. The chain joins TRBV6-2 or TRBV6-3 to TRBJ2-7, with D perhaps TRBD2 (5 bases). The V gene's germline CDR1 is MNHEY and CDR2 SVGEGT. The CDR3 contains 14 residues. The V gene lost 7 bases and the J gene lost 1 base, with 14 bases spanning the gap. CDR3 bases: TGTGCCAGCAATAAGGGAGAGGATTCCTACGAGCAGTACGTC. Translating gives CASNKGEDSYEQYV.

The V call is TRBV30, the J call TRBJ1-6, with D perhaps matching TRBD1 (5 bases). Deletions cut 3 bases from V and 4 bases from J, with 13 bases between. CDR1 GTSNPN and CDR2 SVGIG come from the germline V gene (reference sequence). This CDR3 is 15 amino acids long. The CDR3 region is CAWSGAGRYNSPLHF. DNA for the CDR3: TGTGCCTGGAGCGGTGCGGGGCGGTATAATTCACCCCTCCACTTT.